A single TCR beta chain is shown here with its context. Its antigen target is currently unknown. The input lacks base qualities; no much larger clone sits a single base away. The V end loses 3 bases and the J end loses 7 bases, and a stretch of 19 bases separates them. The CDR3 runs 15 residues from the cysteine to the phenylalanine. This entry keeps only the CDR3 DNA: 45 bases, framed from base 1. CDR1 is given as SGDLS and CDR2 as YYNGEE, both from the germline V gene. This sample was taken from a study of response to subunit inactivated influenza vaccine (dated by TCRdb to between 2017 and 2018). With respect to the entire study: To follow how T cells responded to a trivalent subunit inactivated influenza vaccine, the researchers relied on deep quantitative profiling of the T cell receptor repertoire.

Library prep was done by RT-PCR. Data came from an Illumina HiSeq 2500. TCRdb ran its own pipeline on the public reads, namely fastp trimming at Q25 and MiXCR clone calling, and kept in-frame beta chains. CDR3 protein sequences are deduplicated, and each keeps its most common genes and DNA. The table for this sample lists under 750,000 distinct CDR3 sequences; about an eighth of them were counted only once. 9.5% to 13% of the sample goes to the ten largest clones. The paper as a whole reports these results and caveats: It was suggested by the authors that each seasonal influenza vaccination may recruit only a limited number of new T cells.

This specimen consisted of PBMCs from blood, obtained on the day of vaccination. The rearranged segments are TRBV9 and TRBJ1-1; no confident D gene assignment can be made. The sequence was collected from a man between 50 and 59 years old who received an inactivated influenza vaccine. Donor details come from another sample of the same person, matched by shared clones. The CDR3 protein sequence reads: CASSEGGAPRGEAFF. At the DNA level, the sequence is TGTGCCAGCAGCGAGGGCGGAGCTCCCCGAGGTGAAGCTTTCTTT.